The 29 T cell receptor beta chains in this list originate from one sample, sequenced in a study of CD8+CD57+ T cells in acquired aplastic anemia. Researchers used genomic DNA as the template to profile TCR beta VDJ and CDR3. From the reads, TCRdb called clonotypes with MiXCR, one entry per CDR3 protein. Of some 42,000 distinct CDR3 sequences listed, 55% to 80% were seen once; the top ten hold less than 25%. The material sequenced was sorted CD4+, CD8+, or CD8+CD57+ T cells (not recorded which) from PBMCs. These receptors originate from a human donor in good health, serving as a control.

By share, this clonotype counts as medium-sized. The chain combines TRBV11-1 with TRBJ2-1; D is unclear. Germline assignment: CDR1 SGHAT and CDR2 FQDESV (reference sequence). V shed 0 bases and J shed 6 bases, with 12 bases lying between them. The CDR3 loop spans 15 amino acids. The CDR3 spells CASSLAADQTNEQFF. For the CDR3, the DNA is TGTGCCAGCAGCTTAGCGGCCGACCAGACCAATGAGCAGTTCTTC.

This clonotype occurred a few times. The gene calls are TRBV7-2 and TRBJ1-6; weak D call: TRBD1 (5 bases). V lost 1 base, J lost 7 bases, and 11 bases lay in between. The CDR3 is made up of 15 amino acids. CDR1 SGHTA and CDR2 FQGNSA come from the germline V gene. Here the CDR3 reads CASSLGTGTNSPLHF. The CDR3 region has the DNA TGTGCCAGCAGCTTAGGTACAGGAACCAATTCACCCCTCCACTTT.

The chain recombines TRBV12-3 or TRBV12-4 with TRBJ1-2, with D uncertain. Trimming took 3 bases from V and 3 from J, leaving 5 bases between them. The CDR3 runs 12 residues. CDR3 sequence: CASSLIHYGYTF. DNA for the CDR3: TGTGCCAGCAGTTTGATCCACTATGGCTACACCTTC.

The chain has TRBV2 and TRBJ2-7, with a tentative D call TRBD1 (7 bases). V was cut by 6 bases and J by 3 bases, with 15 bases left in between. The V gene's germline CDR1 is SNHLY and CDR2 FYNNEI. CDR3 length: 14 residues. The CDR3 is CASSAGGGGYEQYF. The CDR3 DNA is TGTGCCAGCAGCGCAGGGGGAGGAGGCTACGAGCAGTACTTC.

The chain employs TRBV2 and TRBJ2-5; 8 positions agree with TRBD1. CDR3 length: 14 residues. Trimming at V came to 6 bases and at J to 2 bases, leaving 5 bases not matched to a gene. CDR1 is SNHLY and CDR2 is FYNNEI in the germline V gene. CDR3 DNA: TGTGCCAGCAGCAGGGGACAGGCTCAAGAGACCCAGTACTTC. Translated, it gives CASSRGQAQETQYF.

The V gene is TRBV7-9, the J gene TRBJ2-7; D not certain. This CDR3 has 14 amino acids. CDR1 is SEHNR, CDR2 FQNEAQ, per germline (reference sequence). With 0 bases removed from V and 1 base from J, the gap between germline ends came to 7 bases. This CDR3 reads CASSLAVASYEQYF. DNA of the CDR3: TGTGCCAGCAGCTTAGCGGTTGCGTCCTACGAGCAGTACTTC.

This clonotype has at least ten counts. The V gene is TRBV3-1, the J gene TRBJ1-6; TRBD1 might be the D (6 bases). The V end lost 1 base, the J end lost 9 bases, and 13 bases lay between the germline ends. Germline values: CDR1 LGHDT, CDR2 YNNKEL (reference sequence). This CDR3 is 15 amino acids long. In DNA, the CDR3 is TGTGCCAGCAGCCAAGGGGGGAGGGGGTTTTCACCCCTCCACTTT. It translates to CASSQGGRGFSPLHF.

The rearrangement joins TRBV19 to TRBJ2-2; D is unclear. The CDR3 has 16 amino acids. The ends were cut back, 4 bases at V and 5 bases at J, with 17 bases in the middle. Germline CDR1 reads LNHDA; CDR2 reads SQIVND (reference sequence). CDR3 in DNA: TGTGCCAGTAGTACGTGGGCAGAGATAACGACCGGGGAGCTGTTTTTT. Its translation: CASSTWAEITTGELFF.

This clonotype has at least ten counts. This chain joins TRBV11-2 and TRBJ2-3; 12 bases align to TRBD2. V gave up 2 bases and J gave up 0 bases; unmatched junction bases: 12. From germline, CDR1 is SGHAT and CDR2 FQNNGV. The CDR3 extends over 20 amino acids. Here the CDR3 DNA reads TGTGCCAGCAGCTTACCTCGCCGACTAGCGGGGGACCGCAGCACAGATACGCAGTATTTT. Protein product: CASSLPRRLAGDRSTDTQYF.

The CDR3 here is CSVEDGVNQPQHF. The CDR3 DNA sequence: TGCAGCGTGGAGGACGGTGTCAATCAGCCCCAGCATTTT. V usage is TRBV29-1 and J usage is TRBJ1-5; the D is unclear. V was shortened by 6 bases and J by 3 bases, with 12 bases between the two germline ends. The CDR3 has 13 residues. Germline V gives CDR1 SQVTM, CDR2 ANQGSEA.

J is TRBJ2-2 and V is TRBV2; D perhaps matches TRBD2 (7 bases). Germline lookup yields CDR1 SNHLY and CDR2 FYNNEI. Trimming took off 9 bases at V and 0 bases at J, with 11 bases between the two ends. The CDR3 contains 14 residues. Here the CDR3 reads CASKGGANTGELFF. CDR3 nucleotide sequence: TGTGCCAGTAAAGGGGGGGCGAACACCGGGGAGCTGTTTTTT.

The sample holds a few counts of this clonotype. The rearrangement uses TRBV11-2 and TRBJ2-2; 8 bases agree with TRBD2. The CDR3 is 16 residues long. Trimming removed 5 bases from V and 5 bases from J; junction bases left unmatched: 10. Germline V CDR1 and CDR2: SGHAT, FQNNGV. CDR3 loop: CASSTHSGGRTGELFF. The DNA of the CDR3 is TGTGCCAGCAGCACTCACTCGGGGGGGCGTACCGGGGAGCTGTTTTTT.

V gene TRBV5-5 combines with J gene TRBJ1-1, with unresolved D. Looked up from germline, CDR1 is SGHKS and CDR2 is YYEKEE (reference sequence). The CDR3 is made up of 13 amino acids. Trimming took off 0 bases at V and 6 bases at J, with 9 bases between the two ends. CDR3 loop: CASSLGGEAEAFF. Here the CDR3 DNA reads TGTGCCAGCAGCTTGGGAGGAGAGGCTGAAGCTTTCTTT. The full variable domain, completed using reference TRBV5-5 and TRBJ1-1, is DAGVTQSPTHLIKTRGQQVTLRCSPISGHKSVSWYQQVLGQGPQFIFQYYEKEERGRGNFPDRFSARQFPNYSSELNVNALLLGDSALYLCASSLGGEAEAFFGQGTRLTVV.

The V call is TRBV2, the J call TRBJ1-1; D is unresolved. CDR3 length: 14 residues. V lost 4 bases, J lost 2 bases, and 11 bases lay in between. Germline CDR1 reads SNHLY; CDR2 reads FYNNEI. The CDR3 DNA reads as TGTGCCAGCAGTGTCTCGGCAGTAAACACTGAAGCTTTCTTT. It yields the protein CASSVSAVNTEAFF.

This clonotype was picked up a small number of times. This chain connects TRBV2 to TRBJ2-5; D assignment may be TRBD1 or TRBD2 (5 bases each). The CDR3 has 16 residues. CDR1 and CDR2 from the germline V gene are SNHLY and FYNNEI. Trimming left V 3 bases short and J 5 bases short, with 19 bases between. This CDR3 is CASSEDTPGHGETQYF. The CDR3 DNA reads TGTGCCAGCAGTGAGGACACACCGGGGCACGGTGAGACCCAGTACTTC.

This clonotype was observed many times. The V call is TRBV5-1, the J call TRBJ2-5; TRBD1 matches at 10 bases. The CDR3 contains 16 residues. V lost 4 bases to trimming and J lost 2 bases; unmatched junction nucleotides: 8. Looked up from germline, CDR1 is SGHRS and CDR2 is YFSETQ. The CDR3 DNA reads as TGCGCCAGCAGCGGGGACAGGGGCGCGGGGCAAGAGACCCAGTACTTC. This codes for CASSGDRGAGQETQYF.

The rearrangement uses TRBV2 and TRBJ2-1, with D hard to call. Germline V CDR1 and CDR2: SNHLY, FYNNEI. V dropped 7 bases and J dropped 6 bases, with 7 bases sitting between them. CDR3 length: 11 residues. The CDR3, as DNA: TGTGCCAGCACGTCCGCCAATGAGCAGTTCTTC. Translated, it gives CASTSANEQFF.

The V and J genes are TRBV10-3 and TRBJ2-2; a weak D match, TRBD1 (5 bases). Trimming removed 9 bases at V and 4 bases at J, with 6 bases between. Germline V gives CDR1 ENHRY, CDR2 SYGVKD. The CDR3 length is 11 residues. CDR3 region: CAMQGTGELFF. The CDR3 nucleotides are TGTGCCATGCAGGGCACCGGGGAGCTGTTTTTT.

The gene calls are TRBV20-1 and TRBJ1-3; a weak D match, TRBD1 (5 bases). The CDR3 contains 13 residues. The V gene's germline CDR1 is DFQATT and CDR2 SNEGSKA (reference sequence). V dropped 6 bases and J dropped 0 bases, with 9 bases sitting between them. CDR3 nucleotides: TGCAGTGCGAGACAGTTCTCTGGAAACACCATATATTTT. Amino acids: CSARQFSGNTIYF.

Only a few counts were recorded for this clonotype. The chain uses TRBV10-3 and TRBJ2-7; the match to TRBD1 covers 7 bases. The CDR3 runs to 13 residues. Germline V gene data show CDR1 as ENHRY and CDR2 as SYGVKD. Trimming took 10 bases from V and 2 from J; bases not matched to a gene: 8. The CDR3 DNA sequence: TGTGCCACGAGTAAACAGGGGCCCTACGAGCAGTACTTC. It translates to CATSKQGPYEQYF.

This clonotype was counted a single time. The J gene is TRBJ1-1, the V gene TRBV19, with 9 nucleotides matching TRBD1. V was clipped by 4 bases and J by 7 bases; unmatched bases: 7. Germline CDR1 reads LNHDA; CDR2 reads SQIVND (reference sequence). This CDR3 region has 14 residues. The CDR3 sequence is CASSRGDRVVEAFF. For the CDR3, the DNA is TGTGCCAGTAGTAGAGGGGACAGGGTGGTTGAAGCTTTCTTT.

This clonotype came up once. The rearrangement uses TRBV19 and TRBJ1-1, with D unresolved. Germline V gene data show CDR1 as LNHDA and CDR2 as SQIVND (reference sequence). The germline V and J ends were trimmed by 6 bases and 0 bases, with 14 bases remaining between them. The CDR3 covers 15 residues. In nucleotides, the CDR3 is TGTGCCAGTAGGGCCCCGTTCGGAGTGAACACTGAAGCTTTCTTT. The encoded protein is CASRAPFGVNTEAFF.

The V call is TRBV9, the J call TRBJ1-1; tentative D call: TRBD1 (6 bases). With 5 bases removed from V and 1 base from J, the gap between germline ends came to 9 bases. This CDR3 is built from 13 residues. Germline V CDR1 and CDR2: SGDLS, YYNGEE. CDR3 protein: CASSLTGNTEAFF. CDR3 bases: TGTGCCAGCAGTCTGACAGGGAACACTGAAGCTTTCTTT.

By its share, this clonotype is medium-sized. The V and J genes are TRBV19 and TRBJ1-1; D might be TRBD1 (5 bases). Germline V gene sequence: CDR1 LNHDA, CDR2 SQIVND (reference sequence). CDR3 length: 12 residues. V gave up 8 bases and J gave up 4 bases, with 11 bases separating them. CDR3 region: CASAAGTTEAFF. CDR3 bases: TGTGCCAGTGCTGCGGGGACCACTGAAGCTTTCTTT.

V usage is TRBV20-1 and J usage is TRBJ2-5; TRBD1 agrees at 8 bases. The CDR3 runs 13 residues. V shed 1 base and J 7 bases; nucleotides not matched to a gene: 5. From germline, CDR1 is DFQATT and CDR2 SNEGSKA (reference sequence). The CDR3 region is CSARGTGLWTQYF. As DNA, the CDR3 is TGCAGTGCTAGAGGGACAGGGCTTTGGACCCAGTACTTC.

The rearrangement joins TRBV29-1 to TRBJ2-7; the match to TRBD2 covers 15 bases. The CDR3 contains 14 residues. V was clipped by 5 bases and J by 7 bases; unmatched bases: 6. Germline values: CDR1 SQVTM, CDR2 ANQGSEA. The CDR3 protein is CSVLGTSGGREQYF. CDR3 nucleotides: TGCAGCGTTCTCGGGACTAGCGGGGGGAGGGAGCAGTACTTC.

This clonotype was seen once. The genes are TRBV7-9 and TRBJ2-1; D is ambiguous. CDR3 size: 11 residues. CDR1 and CDR2 (germline): SEHNR, FQNEAQ (reference sequence). The V end was cut by 5 bases, the J end by 6 bases, with 5 bases between. This CDR3 reads CASSGTNEQFF. The CDR3 nucleotides are TGTGCCAGCAGCGGTACCAATGAGCAGTTCTTC.

About this clonotype: At one boundary the junction diverges from the germline segment, which might be a read error. The rearrangement uses TRBV2 and TRBJ1-2; D remains unclear. There are 14 residues in the CDR3. Germline-derived CDR1 and CDR2 are SNHLY and FYNNEI. As DNA, the CDR3 is TGTGCCAGCAGTGACGGGGTGCTTAACTGTGGCTACACCTTC. Translated: CASSDGVLNCGYTF.

This chain links TRBV6-1 with TRBJ2-7, with D perhaps matching TRBD2 (6 bases). Germline V lookup: CDR1 MNHNS, CDR2 SASEGT. Trimming took 6 bases from V and 5 from J, leaving 17 bases between them. The CDR3 covers 14 residues. CDR3 residues: CASRRTGGYHEQYF. In nucleotides, the CDR3 is TGTGCCAGCAGACGAACCGGGGGTTACCACGAGCAGTACTTC.